These T cell receptor beta chains were read from a single sample in a study of cytomegalovirus exposure and HLA in healthy donors. The data were produced by immunoSEQ multiplex PCR, yet TCRdb's version contains in-frame clones alone and is incomplete. This sample has over 150,000 clones; about four fifths occur once, and the top ten carry around 7.2%. The material sequenced was PBMCs. The origin of the receptors is a man aged 25 to 45 in good health and CMV-seropositive. Each CDR3 is given with its conserved first and last residue. A D gene is named only where the DNA matches it firmly. Some rows mark clone size as missing; the rest say once, few, many or name a class of expanded clone.

d_call	j_call	clone_size	v_call	cdr3_aa	cdr3_nt
TRBD2	TRBJ2-7	-	TRBV19	CASSTGLAFSYEQYF	TGTGCCAGTAGTACCGGACTAGCGTTCTCCTACGAGCAGTACTTC
TRBD1	TRBJ1-2	-	TRBV28	CASSAGGYYGYTF	TGTGCCAGCAGCGCAGGGGGTTACTATGGCTACACCTTC
-	TRBJ1-2	-	TRBV7-9	CSSSFGQGYGYTF	TGTTCCAGCAGCTTCGGCCAGGGTTATGGCTACACCTTC
-	TRBJ1-1	-	TRBV12-5	CASGFSISGEAFF	TGTGCTAGTGGTTTTAGTATCTCCGGTGAAGCTTTCTTT
-	TRBJ1-6	-	TRBV19	CASSIPGHPVPPLHF	TGTGCCAGTAGTATCCCGGGACACCCGGTGCCACCCCTCCACTTT
TRBD1	TRBJ1-3	-	TRBV5-1	CASSLQGDGNTIYF	TGCGCCAGCAGCTTACAGGGGGATGGAAACACCATATATTTT
-	TRBJ1-2	-	TRBV27	CASSLRGNYGYTF	TGTGCCAGCAGCCTCAGGGGTAACTATGGCTACACCTTC
TRBD2	TRBJ2-7	-	TRBV5-1	CASSPGTSGGANLYEQYF	TGCGCCAGCAGCCCCGGGACTAGCGGGGGGGCCAATCTCTACGAGCAGTACTTC
TRBD1	TRBJ1-6	few	TRBV28	CASSLVRDSFNSPLHF	TGTGCCAGCAGTTTGGTCCGGGACAGTTTTAATTCACCCCTCCACTTT
TRBD2	TRBJ2-3	-	TRBV4-1	CASSQDIRGRRADTQYF	TGCGCCAGCAGCCAAGATATTCGCGGGAGGAGGGCAGATACGCAGTATTTT
TRBD1	TRBJ1-6	few	TRBV6-1	CASEPGQGRSPLHF	TGTGCCAGCGAACCGGGACAGGGGCGATCACCCCTCCACTTT
TRBD2	TRBJ2-7	-	TRBV4-2	CASSQDSLAGGQAYEQYF	TGTGCCAGCAGCCAAGATTCCCTAGCGGGAGGGCAAGCCTACGAGCAGTACTTC
-	TRBJ1-2	-	TRBV5-6	CDSSLIRGNYGYTF	TGTGACAGCAGCTTGATCCGAGGAAACTATGGCTACACCTTC
TRBD1	TRBJ1-5	-	TRBV7-2	CASSLRRGPYQPQHF	TGTGCCAGCAGCTTAAGGAGGGGGCCCTATCAGCCCCAGCATTTT
TRBD1	TRBJ1-6	once	TRBV6-5	CASSYAAGTGDSPLHF	TGTGCCAGCAGTTACGCAGCCGGGACAGGTGATTCACCCCTCCACTTT
TRBD1	TRBJ2-7	-	TRBV7-2	CASSLAPQGATYEQYF	TGTGCCAGCAGCTTAGCTCCCCAGGGGGCAACCTACGAGCAGTACTTC
-	TRBJ1-6	once	TRBV2	CASSEESGGTNSPLHF	TGTGCCAGCAGTGAAGAGTCCGGGGGGACGAATTCACCCCTCCACTTT